The entry below describes one T cell receptor (beta chain). The data belong to a study of blood T cell repertoires in COVID-19. In germline, CDR1 is MDHEN, CDR2 SYDVKM. V lost 11 bases, J lost 5 bases, and 13 bases lay in between. The CDR3 spans 13 residues. Method: immunoSEQ multiplex PCR; TCRdb's copy keeps in-frame clones and lacks some. In the table there are about 120,000 clones, 70% to 80% of which are singletons. The chain carries TRBV28 and TRBJ1-6; weak D call: TRBD1 (6 bases). The sequencing input was peripheral blood. The receptor was isolated from a man aged 40-49 years with active or convalescent COVID-19. The CDR3 is CASKRTDNSPLHF. DNA of the CDR3: TGTGCCTCGAAAAGGACAGATAATTCACCCCTCCACTTT.